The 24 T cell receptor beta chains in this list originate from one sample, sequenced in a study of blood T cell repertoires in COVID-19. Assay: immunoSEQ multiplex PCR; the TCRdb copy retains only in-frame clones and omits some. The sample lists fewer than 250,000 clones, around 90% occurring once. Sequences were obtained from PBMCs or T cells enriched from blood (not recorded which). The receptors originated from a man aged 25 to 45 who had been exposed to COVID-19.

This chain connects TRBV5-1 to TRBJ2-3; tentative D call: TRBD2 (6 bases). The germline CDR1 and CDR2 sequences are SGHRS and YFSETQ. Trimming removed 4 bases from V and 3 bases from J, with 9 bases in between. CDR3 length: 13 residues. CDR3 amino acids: CASSTSGTDTQYF. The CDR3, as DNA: TGCGCCAGCAGCACCAGCGGGACAGATACGCAGTATTTT.

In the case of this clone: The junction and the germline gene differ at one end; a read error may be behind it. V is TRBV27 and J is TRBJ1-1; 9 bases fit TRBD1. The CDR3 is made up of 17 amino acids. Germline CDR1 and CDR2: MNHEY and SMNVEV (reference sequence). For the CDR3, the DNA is TGCGCCAGCAGTTTATACAGGGGGCGGTCAGCTTCGACTGAAGCTTTCTTT. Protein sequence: CASSLYRGRSASTEAFF.

CDR3 residues: CASSPRGGEGYTF. The CDR3 nucleotides are TGTGCCAGCAGCCCCCGGGGGGGAGAAGGCTACACCTTC. This chain uses TRBV5-6 with TRBJ1-2; D perhaps matches TRBD1 (5 bases). CDR1 and CDR2 from the germline V gene are SGHDT and YYEEEE. The CDR3 totals 13 residues. V was shortened by 4 bases and J by 8 bases, with 15 bases between the two germline ends.

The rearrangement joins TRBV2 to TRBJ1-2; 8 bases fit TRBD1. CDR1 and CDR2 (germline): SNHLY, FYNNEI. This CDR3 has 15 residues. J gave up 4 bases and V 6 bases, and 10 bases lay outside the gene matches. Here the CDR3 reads CASRGNRGLTYGYTF. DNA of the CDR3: TGTGCCAGCAGGGGGAACAGGGGGTTAACCTATGGCTACACCTTC.

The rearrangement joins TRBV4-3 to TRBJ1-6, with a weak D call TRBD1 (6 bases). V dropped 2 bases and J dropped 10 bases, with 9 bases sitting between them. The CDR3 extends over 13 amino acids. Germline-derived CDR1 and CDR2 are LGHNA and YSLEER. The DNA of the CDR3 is TGCGCCAGCAGCCAACAGGGGAACTCACCCCTCCACTTT. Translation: CASSQQGNSPLHF.

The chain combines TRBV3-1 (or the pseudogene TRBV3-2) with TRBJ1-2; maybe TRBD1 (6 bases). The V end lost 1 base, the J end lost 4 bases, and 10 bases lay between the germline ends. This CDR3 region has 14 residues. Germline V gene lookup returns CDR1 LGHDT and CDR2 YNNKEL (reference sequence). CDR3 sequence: CASSQGDIGYGYTF. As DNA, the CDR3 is TGTGCCAGCAGCCAAGGGGACATTGGCTATGGCTACACCTTC.

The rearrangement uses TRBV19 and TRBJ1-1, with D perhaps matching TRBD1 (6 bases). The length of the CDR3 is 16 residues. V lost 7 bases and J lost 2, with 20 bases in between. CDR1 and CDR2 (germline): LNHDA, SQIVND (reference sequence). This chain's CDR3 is CASIPRARGPNTEAFF. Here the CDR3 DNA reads TGTGCCAGTATCCCGAGAGCCAGGGGACCCAACACTGAAGCTTTCTTT.

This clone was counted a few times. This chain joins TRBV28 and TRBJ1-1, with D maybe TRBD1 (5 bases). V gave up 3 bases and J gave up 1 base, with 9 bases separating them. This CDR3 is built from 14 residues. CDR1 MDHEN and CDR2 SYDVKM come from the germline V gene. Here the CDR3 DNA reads TGTGCCAGCAGTTTTGTCCAGGGGAACACTGAAGCTTTCTTT. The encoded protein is CASSFVQGNTEAFF.

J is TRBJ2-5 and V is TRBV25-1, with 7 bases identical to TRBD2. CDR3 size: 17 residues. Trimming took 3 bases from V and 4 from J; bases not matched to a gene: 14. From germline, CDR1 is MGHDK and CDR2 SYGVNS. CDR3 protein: CASSDFARAPGGETQYF. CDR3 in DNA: TGTGCCAGCAGTGATTTCGCAAGGGCCCCGGGGGGAGAGACCCAGTACTTC.

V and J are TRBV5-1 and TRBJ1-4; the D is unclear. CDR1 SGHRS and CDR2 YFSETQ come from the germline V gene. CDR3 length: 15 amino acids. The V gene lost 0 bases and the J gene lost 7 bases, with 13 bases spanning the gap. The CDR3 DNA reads TGCGCCAGCAGCTTGGTTGGGGAGAGCGGTGAAAAACTGTTTTTT. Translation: CASSLVGESGEKLFF.

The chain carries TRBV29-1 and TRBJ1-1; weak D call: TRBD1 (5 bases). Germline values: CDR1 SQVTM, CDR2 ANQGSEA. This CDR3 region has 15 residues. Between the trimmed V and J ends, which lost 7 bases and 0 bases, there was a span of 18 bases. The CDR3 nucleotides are TGCAGCGCCCGGGGGTTAGGGGTGATGAACACTGAAGCTTTCTTT. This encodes CSARGLGVMNTEAFF.

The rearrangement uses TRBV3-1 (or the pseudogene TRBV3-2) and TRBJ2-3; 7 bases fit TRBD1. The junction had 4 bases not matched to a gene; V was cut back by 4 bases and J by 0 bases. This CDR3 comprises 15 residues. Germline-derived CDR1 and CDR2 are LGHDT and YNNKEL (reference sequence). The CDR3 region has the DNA TGTGCCAGCAGCCTTGGGACAGCTAGCACAGATACGCAGTATTTT. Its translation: CASSLGTASTDTQYF.

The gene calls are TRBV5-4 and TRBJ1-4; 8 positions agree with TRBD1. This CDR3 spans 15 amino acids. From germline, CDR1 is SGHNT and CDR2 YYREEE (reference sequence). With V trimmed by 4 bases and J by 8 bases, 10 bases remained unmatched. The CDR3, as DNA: TGTGCCAGCAGCGCCGACAGGGGATTGGGAGAAAAACTGTTTTTT. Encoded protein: CASSADRGLGEKLFF.

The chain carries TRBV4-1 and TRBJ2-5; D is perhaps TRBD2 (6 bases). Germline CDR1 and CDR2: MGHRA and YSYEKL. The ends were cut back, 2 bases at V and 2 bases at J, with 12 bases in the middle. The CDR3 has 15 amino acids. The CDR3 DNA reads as TGCGCCAGCAGCCAAACCTGGACTAATCAAGAGACCCAGTACTTC. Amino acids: CASSQTWTNQETQYF.

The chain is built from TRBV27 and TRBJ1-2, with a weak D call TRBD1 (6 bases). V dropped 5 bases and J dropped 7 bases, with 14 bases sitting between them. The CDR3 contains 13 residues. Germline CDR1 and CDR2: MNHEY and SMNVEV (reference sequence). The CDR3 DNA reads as TGTGCCAGCAGTGGGACACAGTGGGGTGGCTACACCTTC. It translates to CASSGTQWGGYTF.

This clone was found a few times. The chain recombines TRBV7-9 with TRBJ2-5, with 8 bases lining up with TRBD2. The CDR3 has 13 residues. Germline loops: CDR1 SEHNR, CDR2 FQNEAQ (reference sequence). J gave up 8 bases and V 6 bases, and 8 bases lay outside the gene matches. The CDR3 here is CASRSPGGETQYF. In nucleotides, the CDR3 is TGTGCCAGCAGATCTCCCGGGGGGGAAACCCAGTACTTC.

CDR3 protein: CASSQGGQTVNTEAFF. The DNA for the CDR3 is TGCGCCAGCAGCCAAGGAGGACAGACAGTGAACACTGAAGCTTTCTTT. The rearrangement joins TRBV4-1 to TRBJ1-1, with D maybe TRBD1 (6 bases). The V gene's germline CDR1 is MGHRA and CDR2 YSYEKL. V lost 1 base and J lost 0, with 12 bases in between. The CDR3 is 16 residues long.

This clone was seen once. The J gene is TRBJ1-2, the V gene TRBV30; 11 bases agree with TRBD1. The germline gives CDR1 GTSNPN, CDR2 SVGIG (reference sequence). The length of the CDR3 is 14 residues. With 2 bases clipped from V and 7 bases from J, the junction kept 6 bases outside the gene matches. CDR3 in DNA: TGTGCCTGGAGTCTCGGACAGGGGGCCTCTGGCTACACCTTC. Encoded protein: CAWSLGQGASGYTF.

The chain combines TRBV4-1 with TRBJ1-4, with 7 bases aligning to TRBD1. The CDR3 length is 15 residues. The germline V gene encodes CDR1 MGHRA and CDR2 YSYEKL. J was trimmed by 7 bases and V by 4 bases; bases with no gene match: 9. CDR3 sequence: CASSPYWAGGEKLFF. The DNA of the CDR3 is TGCGCCAGCAGCCCCTATTGGGCAGGGGGTGAAAAACTGTTTTTT.

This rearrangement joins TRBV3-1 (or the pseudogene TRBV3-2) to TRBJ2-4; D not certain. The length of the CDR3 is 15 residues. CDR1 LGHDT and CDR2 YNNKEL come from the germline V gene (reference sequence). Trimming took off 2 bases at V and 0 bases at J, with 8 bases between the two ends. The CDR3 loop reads CASSQPRIAKNIQYF. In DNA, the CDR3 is TGTGCCAGCAGCCAACCCAGGATAGCCAAAAACATTCAGTACTTC.

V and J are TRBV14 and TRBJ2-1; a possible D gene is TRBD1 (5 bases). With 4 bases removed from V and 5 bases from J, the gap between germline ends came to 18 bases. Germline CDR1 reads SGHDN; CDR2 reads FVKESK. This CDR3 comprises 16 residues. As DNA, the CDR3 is TGTGCCAGCAGCCCGCCCCAAGTGGGGCCTAACAATGAGCAGTTCTTC. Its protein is CASSPPQVGPNNEQFF.

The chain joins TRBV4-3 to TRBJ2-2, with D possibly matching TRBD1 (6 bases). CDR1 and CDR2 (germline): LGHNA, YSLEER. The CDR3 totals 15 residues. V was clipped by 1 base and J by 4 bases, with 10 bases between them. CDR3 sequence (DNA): TGCGCCAGCAGCCAAGGGACAGCGGTCACCGGGGAGCTGTTTTTT. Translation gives CASSQGTAVTGELFF.

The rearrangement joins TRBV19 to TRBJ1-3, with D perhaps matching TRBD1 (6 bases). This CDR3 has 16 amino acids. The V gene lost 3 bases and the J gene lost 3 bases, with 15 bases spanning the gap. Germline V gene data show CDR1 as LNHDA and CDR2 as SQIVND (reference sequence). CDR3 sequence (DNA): TGTGCCAGTAGTATCGCCCACGGGACAAGTGGAAACACCATATATTTT. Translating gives CASSIAHGTSGNTIYF.

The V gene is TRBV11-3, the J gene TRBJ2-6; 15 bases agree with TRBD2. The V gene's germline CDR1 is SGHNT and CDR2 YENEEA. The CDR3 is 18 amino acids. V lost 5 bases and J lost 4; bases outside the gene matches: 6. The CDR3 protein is CASSPGLAGGQGANVLTF. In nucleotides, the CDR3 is TGTGCCAGCAGCCCCGGACTAGCGGGGGGGCAAGGGGCCAACGTCCTGACTTTC.